A single sample gave rise to the 25 T cell receptor beta chains below, sequenced in a study of CD8 T cells in ankylosing spondylitis (dated by TCRdb to the late 2010s). The research as a whole found: Blood from ankylosing spondylitis patients appeared to be characterized by a TCR beta motif made up of several highly homologous amino acid variants.

Library preparation employed 5' RACE. Sequenced using an Illumina HiSeq 2500. Through fastp at Q25 and MiXCR, TCRdb rebuilt clones from the public reads, retaining in-frame beta chains. One record per CDR3 amino acid sequence lists the most common genes and DNA. The sample contains some 840,000 distinct CDR3 sequences, about 10% of them found a single time. Jointly, the top ten make up just over 0.5% of the sample. These TCRs are of unknown antigen specificity. The sample was blood, either unsorted or a sorted T cell fraction (not recorded which). These receptors all stem from a male donor with ankylosing spondylitis.

This chain uses TRBV7-6 with TRBJ2-1; D is possibly TRBD2 (6 bases). Trimming left V 4 bases short and J 7 bases short, with 14 bases between. The CDR3 consists of 14 residues. Germline loops: CDR1 SGHVS, CDR2 FNYEAQ. CDR3 region: CASSSRFSGNEQFF. CDR3 sequence (DNA): TGTGCCAGCAGCTCCCGATTTAGCGGTAATGAGCAGTTCTTC.

This clonotype was observed once. The chain uses TRBV9 and TRBJ2-7; 8 bases line up with TRBD1. The length of the CDR3 is 15 residues. Germline CDR1 and CDR2: SGDLS and YYNGEE. J lost 3 bases, V lost 0 bases, and 5 bases had no gene match. In DNA, the CDR3 is TGTGCCAGCAGCGTAGGTGGACAGGGTGTCTACGAGCAGTACTTC. Amino acids: CASSVGGQGVYEQYF. Based on the CDR3 plus reference TRBV9 and TRBJ2-7, the full variable domain is DSGVTQTPKHLITATGQRVTLRCSPRSGDLSVYWYQQSLDQGLQFLIQYYNGEERAKGNILERFSAQQFPDLHSELNLSSLELGDSALYFCASSVGGQGVYEQYFGPGTRLTVT.

This clonotype was counted at least ten times. The V and J genes are TRBV7-9 and TRBJ2-3, with 11 bases matching TRBD2. The CDR3 totals 13 residues. V lost 6 bases, J lost 4 bases, and 0 bases stayed unmatched. Germline CDR1 and CDR2: SEHNR and FQNEAQ (reference sequence). CDR3 residues: CASRLAGADTQYF. CDR3 DNA: TGTGCCAGCAGACTAGCGGGAGCAGATACGCAGTATTTT. The complete variable domain, with remaining parts taken from reference TRBV7-9 and TRBJ2-3, reads DTGVSQNPRHKITKRGQNVTFRCDPISEHNRLYWYRQTLGQGPEFLTYFQNEAQLEKSRLLSDRFSAERPKGSFSTLEIQRTEQGDSAMYLCASRLAGADTQYFGPGTRLTVL.

This clonotype was counted between two and nine times. The V call is TRBV5-5, the J call TRBJ2-3; no clear D. The CDR3 is 13 residues long. Germline lookup yields CDR1 SGHKS and CDR2 YYEKEE (reference sequence). The germline V and J ends were trimmed by 5 bases and 4 bases, with 11 bases remaining between them. The CDR3 DNA is TGTGCCAGCAGGGTACAGTTGCCAGATACGCAGTATTTT. It encodes CASRVQLPDTQYF.

This clonotype occurred a few times. J is TRBJ2-1 and V is TRBV20-1; D is possibly TRBD1 or TRBD2 (5 bases each). Germline CDR1 DFQATT, CDR2 SNEGSKA (reference sequence). This CDR3 region has 16 residues. Trimming shortened V by 4 bases and J by 0 bases, and 16 bases separated the two germline ends. In nucleotides, the CDR3 is TGCAGTGCTATGGAACGGGACGCCCGCTCCTACAATGAGCAGTTCTTC. Translating gives CSAMERDARSYNEQFF.

The CDR3 region is CASSPGYGYGYTF. CDR3 DNA sequence: TGTGCCAGCAGCCCAGGGTACGGCTATGGCTACACCTTC. The chain employs TRBV3-1 and TRBJ1-2, with D maybe TRBD1 (5 bases). V lost 4 bases to trimming and J lost 4 bases, with 10 bases between them. In germline, CDR1 is LGHDT, CDR2 YNNKEL (reference sequence). The CDR3 loop spans 13 amino acids.

The V and J genes are TRBV3-1 and TRBJ2-4; D gene uncertain. This CDR3 has 16 residues. V gave up 3 bases and J gave up 0 bases, with 12 bases separating them. The germline V gene has CDR1 LGHDT and CDR2 YNNKEL (reference sequence). The DNA for the CDR3 is TGTGCCAGCAGCCAGCTCGACCCCTTAGCCAAAAACATTCAGTACTTC. Encoded protein: CASSQLDPLAKNIQYF.

This clonotype was picked up a small number of times. The chain carries TRBV7-2 and TRBJ2-1, with D unresolved. The CDR3 loop spans 16 amino acids. Germline-derived CDR1 and CDR2 are SGHTA and FQGNSA. The V end was cut by 1 base, the J end by 0 bases, with 10 bases between. The CDR3 coding sequence is TGTGCCAGCAGCTTAGTGGCGGATCCCTCCTACAATGAGCAGTTCTTC. This translates into CASSLVADPSYNEQFF.

CDR3 nucleotide sequence: TGTGCCAGCAGCCGGACTAGCGGGAGGCCAGAGACCCAGTACTTC. Translated: CASSRTSGRPETQYF. This sequence joins TRBV6-2 or TRBV6-3 and TRBJ2-5, with 14 bases identical to TRBD2. Losses at the gene ends were 6 bases for V and 4 bases for J; bases not matched to a gene: 4. The germline CDR1 and CDR2 sequences are MNHEY and SVGEGT. The CDR3 runs 15 residues.

This clonotype turned up a few times. V gene TRBV9 combines with J gene TRBJ2-4; TRBD1 matches 9 bases. The CDR3 is 17 residues long. V trimming: 2 bases; J trimming: 2 bases; junction bases outside the gene matches: 8. Germline loops: CDR1 SGDLS, CDR2 YYNGEE. CDR3 amino acids: CASSVGTGGIPKNIQYF. The CDR3 bases are TGTGCCAGCAGCGTTGGTACAGGGGGCATTCCCAAAAACATTCAGTACTTC.

The sample holds a few counts of this clonotype. The J gene is TRBJ1-5, the V gene TRBV20-1; D gene ambiguous. The V end was cut by 5 bases, the J end by 7 bases, with 12 bases between. The CDR3 has 12 residues. Per germline, CDR1 DFQATT and CDR2 SNEGSKA (reference sequence). The CDR3 sequence is CSAHNGVQPQHF. The CDR3 DNA follows: TGCAGTGCTCACAATGGGGTGCAGCCCCAGCATTTT.

The sample holds a few counts of this clonotype. The chain joins TRBV24-1 to TRBJ1-6; tentatively, D is TRBD1 (6 bases). The germline V gene encodes CDR1 KGHDR and CDR2 SFDVKD. This CDR3 has 13 amino acids. V dropped 4 bases and J dropped 8 bases, with 8 bases sitting between them. CDR3 protein: CATSEDSDSPLHF. DNA of the CDR3: TGTGCCACCAGTGAGGACAGTGATTCACCCCTCCACTTT.

In this sample, this clonotype turned up many times. The V call is TRBV12-3 or TRBV12-4, the J call TRBJ1-6, with TRBD1 as a possible D gene (6 bases). The CDR3 is made up of 15 amino acids. The V end lost 6 bases, the J end lost 7 bases, and 16 bases lay between the germline ends. The CDR3 is CASRLNGGRNSPLHF. The DNA for the CDR3 is TGTGCCAGCAGATTAAATGGGGGCCGGAATTCACCCCTCCACTTT.

This clonotype was seen many times. The CDR3 is CSANPGRFNQPQHF. In DNA, the CDR3 is TGCAGTGCTAACCCCGGACGGTTCAATCAGCCCCAGCATTTT. V usage is TRBV20-1 and J usage is TRBJ1-5, with D unclear. Per the germline V gene, CDR1 is DFQATT and CDR2 is SNEGSKA (reference sequence). There are 14 residues in the CDR3. V gave up 4 bases and J gave up 3 bases, with 13 bases separating them.

This clonotype was found many times. This rearrangement joins TRBV5-1 to TRBJ1-1; D not resolved. Germline loops: CDR1 SGHRS, CDR2 YFSETQ. Trimming left V 1 base short and J 5 bases short, with 9 bases between. The CDR3 contains 13 residues. The CDR3 region has the DNA TGCGCCAGCAGCTTGTCCGGGAGGACTGAAGCTTTCTTT. Encoded protein: CASSLSGRTEAFF.

This clonotype was counted a few times. The rearrangement links TRBV4-3 to TRBJ1-5; perhaps TRBD1 as D (6 bases). The CDR3 has 15 amino acids. CDR1 LGHNA and CDR2 YSLEER come from the germline V gene. Trimming took off 0 bases at V and 7 bases at J, with 13 bases between the two ends. In DNA, the CDR3 is TGCGCCAGCAGCCAAGAAGGGGGAAAGGAGCAGCCCCAGCATTTT. It encodes CASSQEGGKEQPQHF.

The rearrangement joins TRBV7-9 to TRBJ1-2; no clear D gene. Germline CDR1 and CDR2: SEHNR and FQNEAQ (reference sequence). V was trimmed by 5 bases and J by 5 bases, leaving 15 bases between them. The CDR3 is 14 residues long. The CDR3 nucleotides read TGTGCCAGCAGCCGCGTCGGGTTGCAATATGGCTACACCTTC. Its protein is CASSRVGLQYGYTF.

This clonotype was detected many times. The V call is TRBV7-2, the J call TRBJ1-3; TRBD1 aligns across 7 bases. Trimming at V came to 3 bases and at J to 0 bases, leaving 2 bases not matched to a gene. This CDR3 spans 15 amino acids. CDR1 is SGHTA, CDR2 FQGNSA, per germline. CDR3 in DNA: TGTGCCAGCAGCTTGACAGGGCTCTCTGGAAACACCATATATTTT. It is translated as CASSLTGLSGNTIYF.

V and J are TRBV11-2 and TRBJ2-1; 11 bases agree with TRBD2. Germline loops: CDR1 SGHAT, CDR2 FQNNGV. The CDR3 is 14 amino acids. Trimming took 5 bases from V and 5 from J; bases not matched to a gene: 2. CDR3 nucleotide sequence: TGTGCCAGCAGCAAGACTAGCGGGGACAATGAGCAGTTCTTC. As protein: CASSKTSGDNEQFF.

This clonotype was seen repeatedly, ten times or more. This rearrangement joins TRBV6-5 to TRBJ2-5; D perhaps matches TRBD1 (6 bases). Germline assignment: CDR1 MNHEY and CDR2 SVGAGI. V was pared by 0 bases and J by 4 bases, with 9 bases between. CDR3 size: 14 residues. CDR3 protein: CASSYSTRGETQYF. The CDR3 DNA sequence: TGTGCCAGCAGTTACTCGACCAGGGGAGAGACCCAGTACTTC.

The chain carries TRBV7-2 and TRBJ2-5; 12 bases are a match to TRBD2. The ends lost 5 bases at V and 4 bases at J; junction bases unmatched: 5. CDR1 SGHTA and CDR2 FQGNSA come from the germline V gene. This CDR3 spans 15 amino acids. CDR3 loop: CASSRPTSGRETQYF. Written as DNA, the CDR3 is TGTGCCAGCAGCCGGCCGACTAGCGGGAGAGAGACCCAGTACTTC.

The CDR3 DNA reads TGTGCCAGCAGCGAGCAGGGGACGTTGAACACTGAAGCTTTCTTT. It yields the protein CASSEQGTLNTEAFF. This chain joins TRBV7-9 and TRBJ1-1, with D tentatively TRBD1 (6 bases). V gave up 5 bases and J gave up 0 bases, with 13 bases separating them. The CDR3 totals 15 residues. Germline-derived CDR1 and CDR2 are SEHNR and FQNEAQ (reference sequence).

This clonotype has only a few counts. The rearrangement uses TRBV7-9 and TRBJ2-1, with D unclear. Germline CDR1 SEHNR, CDR2 FQNEAQ (reference sequence). Trimming left V 4 bases short and J 7 bases short, with 11 bases between. The CDR3 contains 13 residues. The CDR3 region is CASSSISGNEQFF. The DNA for the CDR3 is TGTGCCAGCAGCTCAATTTCAGGTAATGAGCAGTTCTTC.

The sample holds a few counts of this clonotype. V gene TRBV7-6 combines with J gene TRBJ2-5; unclear D gene. Germline V gives CDR1 SGHVS, CDR2 FNYEAQ. Trimming stripped 1 base from V and 4 bases from J, with 19 bases between. The CDR3 has 17 amino acids. The CDR3 coding sequence is TGTGCCAGCAGCTTAGACGTGAAGATTGGGGTAGGAGAGACCCAGTACTTC. Its protein product is CASSLDVKIGVGETQYF.

This clonotype was counted ten times or more. J is TRBJ2-7 and V is TRBV12-3 or TRBV12-4; possibly TRBD1 for D (6 bases). The length of the CDR3 is 13 residues. Trimming pared 0 bases from V and 5 bases from J, leaving 8 bases between. The CDR3 sequence is CASSLAQGHEQYF. CDR3 nucleotide sequence: TGTGCCAGCAGTTTAGCACAGGGCCACGAGCAGTACTTC.